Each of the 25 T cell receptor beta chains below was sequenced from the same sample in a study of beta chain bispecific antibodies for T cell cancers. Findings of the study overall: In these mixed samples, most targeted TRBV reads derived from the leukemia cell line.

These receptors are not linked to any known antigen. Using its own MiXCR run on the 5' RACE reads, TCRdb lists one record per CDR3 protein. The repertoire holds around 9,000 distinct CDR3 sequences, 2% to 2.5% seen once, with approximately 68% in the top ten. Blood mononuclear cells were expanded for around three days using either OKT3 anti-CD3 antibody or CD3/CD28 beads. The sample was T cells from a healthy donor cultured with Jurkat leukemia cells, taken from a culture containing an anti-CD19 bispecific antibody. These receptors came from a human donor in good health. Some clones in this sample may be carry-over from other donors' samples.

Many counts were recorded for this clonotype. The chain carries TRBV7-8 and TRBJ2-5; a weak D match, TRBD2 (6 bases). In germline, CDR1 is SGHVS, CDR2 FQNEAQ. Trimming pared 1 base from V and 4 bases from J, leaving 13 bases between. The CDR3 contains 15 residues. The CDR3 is CASSLVFGGRETQYF. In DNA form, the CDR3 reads TGTGCCAGCAGCTTAGTTTTCGGGGGACGAGAGACCCAGTACTTC.

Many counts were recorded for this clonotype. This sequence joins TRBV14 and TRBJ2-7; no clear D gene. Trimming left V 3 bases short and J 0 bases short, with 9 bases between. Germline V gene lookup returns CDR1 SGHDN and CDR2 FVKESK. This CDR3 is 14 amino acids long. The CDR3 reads CASSHVLYSYEQYF. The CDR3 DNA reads TGTGCCAGCAGCCACGTCCTCTACTCCTACGAGCAGTACTTC.

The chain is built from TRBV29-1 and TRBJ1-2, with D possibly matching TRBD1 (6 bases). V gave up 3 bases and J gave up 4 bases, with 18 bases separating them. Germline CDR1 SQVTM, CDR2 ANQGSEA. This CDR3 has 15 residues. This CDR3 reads CSVEDSSSRGYGYTF. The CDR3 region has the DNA TGCAGCGTTGAGGACAGTTCTTCACGGGGCTATGGCTACACCTTC. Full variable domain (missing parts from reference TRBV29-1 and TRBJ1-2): SAVISQKPSRDICQRGTSLTIQCQVDSQVTMMFWYRQQPGQSLTLIATANQGSEATYESGFVIDKFPISRPNLTFSTLTVSNMSPEDSSIYLCSVEDSSSRGYGYTFGSGTRLTVV.

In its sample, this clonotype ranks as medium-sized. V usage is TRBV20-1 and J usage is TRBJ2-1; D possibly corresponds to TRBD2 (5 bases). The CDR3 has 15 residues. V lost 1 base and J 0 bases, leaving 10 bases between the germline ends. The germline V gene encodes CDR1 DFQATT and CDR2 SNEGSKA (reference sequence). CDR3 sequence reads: CSARAEGGSYNEQFF. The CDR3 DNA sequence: TGCAGTGCTAGAGCCGAGGGCGGCTCCTACAATGAGCAGTTCTTC.

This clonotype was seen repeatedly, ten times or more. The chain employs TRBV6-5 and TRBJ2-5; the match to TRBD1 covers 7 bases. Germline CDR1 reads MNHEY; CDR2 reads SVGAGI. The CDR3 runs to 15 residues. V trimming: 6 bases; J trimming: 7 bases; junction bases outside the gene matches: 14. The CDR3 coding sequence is TGTGCCAGCAGACCTACTCGGGACAGCCTCCTGACCCAGTACTTC. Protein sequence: CASRPTRDSLLTQYF.

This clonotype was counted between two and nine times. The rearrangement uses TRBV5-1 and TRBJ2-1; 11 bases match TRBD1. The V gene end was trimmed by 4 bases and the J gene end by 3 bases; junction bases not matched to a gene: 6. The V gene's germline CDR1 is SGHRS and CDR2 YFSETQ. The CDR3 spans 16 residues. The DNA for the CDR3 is TGCGCCAGCAGCATGACCGGGACAGGGGGCTACAATGAGCAGTTCTTC. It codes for CASSMTGTGGYNEQFF.

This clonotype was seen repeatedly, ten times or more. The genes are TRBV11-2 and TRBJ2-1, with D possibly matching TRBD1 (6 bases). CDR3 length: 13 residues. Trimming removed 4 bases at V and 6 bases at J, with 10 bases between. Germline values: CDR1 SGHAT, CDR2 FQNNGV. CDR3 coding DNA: TGTGCCAGCAGCTCCCCGGACAGCAATGAGCAGTTCTTC. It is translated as CASSSPDSNEQFF.

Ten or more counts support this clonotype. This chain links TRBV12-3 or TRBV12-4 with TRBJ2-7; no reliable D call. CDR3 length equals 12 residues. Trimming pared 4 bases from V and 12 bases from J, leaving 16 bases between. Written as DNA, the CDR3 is TGTGCCAGCAGTTCATCCTATGGCGATAGGTACTTC. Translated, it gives CASSSSYGDRYF.

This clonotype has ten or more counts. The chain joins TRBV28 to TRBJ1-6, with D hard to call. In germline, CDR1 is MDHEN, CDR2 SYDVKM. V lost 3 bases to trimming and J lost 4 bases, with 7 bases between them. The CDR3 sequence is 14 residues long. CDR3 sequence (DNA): TGTGCCAGCAGTTTCGGGAGGTATAATTCACCCCTCCACTTT. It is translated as CASSFGRYNSPLHF.

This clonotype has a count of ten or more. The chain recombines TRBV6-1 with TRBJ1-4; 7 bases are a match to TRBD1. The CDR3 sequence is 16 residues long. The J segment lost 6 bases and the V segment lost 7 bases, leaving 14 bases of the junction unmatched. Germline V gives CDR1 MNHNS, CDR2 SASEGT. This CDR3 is CASIFWAGQKDEKLFF. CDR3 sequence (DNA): TGTGCCAGCATTTTTTGGGCGGGACAGAAGGATGAAAAACTGTTTTTT.

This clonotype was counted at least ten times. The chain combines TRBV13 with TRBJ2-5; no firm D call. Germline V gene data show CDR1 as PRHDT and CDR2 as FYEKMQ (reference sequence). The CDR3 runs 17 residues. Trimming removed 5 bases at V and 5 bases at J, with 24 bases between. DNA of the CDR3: TGTGCCAGCAGCGAAAACACAAGATCGGTCGGTAGGGAGACCCAGTACTTC. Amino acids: CASSENTRSVGRETQYF.

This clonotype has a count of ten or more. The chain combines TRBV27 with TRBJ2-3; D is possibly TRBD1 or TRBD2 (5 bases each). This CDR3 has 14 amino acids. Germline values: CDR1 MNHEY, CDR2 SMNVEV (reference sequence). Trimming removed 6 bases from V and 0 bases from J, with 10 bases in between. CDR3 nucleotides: TGTGCCAGCAGCTCCCGGGGCAGCACAGATACGCAGTATTTT. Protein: CASSSRGSTDTQYF.

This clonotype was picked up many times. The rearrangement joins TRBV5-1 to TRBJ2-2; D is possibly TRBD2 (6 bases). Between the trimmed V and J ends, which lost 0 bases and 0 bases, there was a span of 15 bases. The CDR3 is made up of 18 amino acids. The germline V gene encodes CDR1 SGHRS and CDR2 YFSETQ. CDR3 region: CASSLVRSGVSNTGELFF. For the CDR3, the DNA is TGCGCCAGCAGCTTGGTTCGTTCGGGGGTCTCGAACACCGGGGAGCTGTTTTTT.

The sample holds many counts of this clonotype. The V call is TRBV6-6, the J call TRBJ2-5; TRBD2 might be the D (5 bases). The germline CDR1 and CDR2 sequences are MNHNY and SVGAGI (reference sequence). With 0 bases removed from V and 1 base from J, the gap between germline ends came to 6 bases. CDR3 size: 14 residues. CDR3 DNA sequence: TGTGCCAGCAGTTACTCAGGGAGCCAAGAGACCCAGTACTTC. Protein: CASSYSGSQETQYF.

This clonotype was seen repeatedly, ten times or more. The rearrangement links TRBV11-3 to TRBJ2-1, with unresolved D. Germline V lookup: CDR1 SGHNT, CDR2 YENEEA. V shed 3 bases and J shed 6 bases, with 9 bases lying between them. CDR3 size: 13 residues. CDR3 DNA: TGTGCCAGCAGCTTTAGCCCGGGCAATGAGCAGTTCTTC. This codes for CASSFSPGNEQFF.

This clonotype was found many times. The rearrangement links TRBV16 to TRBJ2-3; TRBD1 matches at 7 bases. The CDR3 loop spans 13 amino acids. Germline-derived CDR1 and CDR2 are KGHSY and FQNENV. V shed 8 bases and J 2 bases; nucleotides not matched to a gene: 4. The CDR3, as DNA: TGTGCCAGCGAAGGGGGCTACACAGATACGCAGTATTTT. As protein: CASEGGYTDTQYF.

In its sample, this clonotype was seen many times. The CDR3 region has the DNA TGCAGTGTTCAGGGGTTTCAGGGCTACACCTTC. This codes for CSVQGFQGYTF. This sequence joins TRBV20-1 and TRBJ1-2; a possible D gene is TRBD1 (6 bases). The CDR3 spans 11 residues. Trimming stripped 7 bases from V and 8 bases from J, with 14 bases between. From germline, CDR1 is DFQATT and CDR2 SNEGSKA (reference sequence).

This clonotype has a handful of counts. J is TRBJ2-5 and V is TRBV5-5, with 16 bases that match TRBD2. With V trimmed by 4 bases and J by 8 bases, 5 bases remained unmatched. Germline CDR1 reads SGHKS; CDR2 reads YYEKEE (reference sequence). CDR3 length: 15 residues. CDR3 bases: TGTGCCAGCAGCACCGGGACTAGCGGGGGGGTCACCCAGTACTTC. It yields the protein CASSTGTSGGVTQYF.

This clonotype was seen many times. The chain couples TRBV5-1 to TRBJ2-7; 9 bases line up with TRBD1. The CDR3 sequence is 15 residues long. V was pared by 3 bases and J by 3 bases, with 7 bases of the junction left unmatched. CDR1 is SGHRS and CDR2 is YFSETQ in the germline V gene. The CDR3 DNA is TGCGCCAGCAGCTCGACAGGGGGATCCATCTACGAGCAGTACTTC. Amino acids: CASSSTGGSIYEQYF.

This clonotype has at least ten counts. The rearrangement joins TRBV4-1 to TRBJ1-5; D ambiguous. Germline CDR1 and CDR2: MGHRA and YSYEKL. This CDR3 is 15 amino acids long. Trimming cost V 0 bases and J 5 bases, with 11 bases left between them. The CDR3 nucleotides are TGCGCCAGCAGCCAAGATCAAGGTGGCTATCAGCCCCAGCATTTT. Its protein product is CASSQDQGGYQPQHF.

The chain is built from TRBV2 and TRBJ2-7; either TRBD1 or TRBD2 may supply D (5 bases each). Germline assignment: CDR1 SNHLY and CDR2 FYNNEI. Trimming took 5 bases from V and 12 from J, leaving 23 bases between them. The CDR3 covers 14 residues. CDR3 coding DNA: TGTGCCAGCAGTAGCCCCGGGGCCGATAATTTGAGGTACTTC. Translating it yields CASSSPGADNLRYF.

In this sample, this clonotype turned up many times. CDR3 sequence (DNA): TGTGCCAGCACGGACGGGGGGAACACTGAAGCTTTCTTT. It yields the protein CASTDGGNTEAFF. The rearrangement links TRBV6-1 to TRBJ1-1, with D maybe TRBD1 (5 bases). The V gene lost 7 bases and the J gene lost 1 base, with 10 bases spanning the gap. The CDR3 is 13 amino acids. CDR1 and CDR2 from the germline V gene are MNHNS and SASEGT.

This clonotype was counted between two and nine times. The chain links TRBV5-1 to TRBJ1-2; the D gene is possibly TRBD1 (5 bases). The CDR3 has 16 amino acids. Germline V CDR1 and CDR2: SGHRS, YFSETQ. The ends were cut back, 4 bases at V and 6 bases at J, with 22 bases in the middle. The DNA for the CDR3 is TGCGCCAGCAGCAGTTCCGGGACCAAGAGCGGCAATGGCTACACCTTC. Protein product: CASSSSGTKSGNGYTF. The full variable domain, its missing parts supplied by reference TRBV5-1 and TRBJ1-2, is KAGVTQTPRYLIKTRGQQVTLSCSPISGHRSVSWYQQTPGQGLQFLFEYFSETQRNKGNFPGRFSGRQFSNSRSEMNVSTLELGDSALYLCASSSSGTKSGNGYTFGSGTRLTVV.

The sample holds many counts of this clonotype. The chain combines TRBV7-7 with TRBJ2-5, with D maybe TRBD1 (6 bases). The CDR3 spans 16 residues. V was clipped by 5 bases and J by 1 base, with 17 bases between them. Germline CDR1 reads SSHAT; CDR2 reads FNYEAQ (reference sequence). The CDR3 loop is CASSHYPTGTQETQYF. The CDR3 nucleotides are TGTGCCAGCAGCCACTACCCGACAGGCACCCAAGAGACCCAGTACTTC.

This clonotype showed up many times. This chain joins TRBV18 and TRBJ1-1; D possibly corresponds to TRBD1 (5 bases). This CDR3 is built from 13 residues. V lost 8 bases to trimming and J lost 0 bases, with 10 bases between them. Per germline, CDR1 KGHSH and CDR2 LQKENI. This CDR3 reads CASHPTVNTEAFF. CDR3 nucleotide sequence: TGTGCCAGCCATCCGACAGTGAACACTGAAGCTTTCTTT.